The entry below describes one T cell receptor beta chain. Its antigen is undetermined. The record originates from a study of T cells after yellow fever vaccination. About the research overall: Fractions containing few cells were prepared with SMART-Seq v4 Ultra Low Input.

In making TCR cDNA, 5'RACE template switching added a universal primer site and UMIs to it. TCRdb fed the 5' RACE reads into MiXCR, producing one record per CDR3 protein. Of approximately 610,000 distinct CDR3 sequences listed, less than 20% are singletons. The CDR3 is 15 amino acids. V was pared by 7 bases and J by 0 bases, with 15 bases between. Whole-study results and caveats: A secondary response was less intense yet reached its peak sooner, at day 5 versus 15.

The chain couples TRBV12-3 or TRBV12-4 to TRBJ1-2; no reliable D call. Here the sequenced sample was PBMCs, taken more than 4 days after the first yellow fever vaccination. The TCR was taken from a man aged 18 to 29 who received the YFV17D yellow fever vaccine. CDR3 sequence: CASTITLGANYGYTF. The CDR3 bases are TGTGCCAGCACCATCACCCTTGGTGCTAACTATGGCTACACCTTC.